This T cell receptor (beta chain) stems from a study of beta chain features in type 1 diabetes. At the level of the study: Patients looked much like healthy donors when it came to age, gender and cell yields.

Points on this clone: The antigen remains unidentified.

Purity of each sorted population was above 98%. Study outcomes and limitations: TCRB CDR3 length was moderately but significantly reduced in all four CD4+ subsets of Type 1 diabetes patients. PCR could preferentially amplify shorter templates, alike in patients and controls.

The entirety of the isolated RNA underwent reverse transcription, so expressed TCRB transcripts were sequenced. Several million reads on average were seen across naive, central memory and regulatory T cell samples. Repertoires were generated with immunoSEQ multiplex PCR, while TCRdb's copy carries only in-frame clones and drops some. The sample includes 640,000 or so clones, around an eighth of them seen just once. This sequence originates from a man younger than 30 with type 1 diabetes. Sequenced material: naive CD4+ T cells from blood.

The CDR3 region is CASSLQGAGETQYF. The CDR3 coding sequence is TGTGCCAGCAGCTTGCAGGGGGCGGGCGAGACCCAGTACTTC. The V and J genes are TRBV9 and TRBJ2-5; 8 bases align to TRBD1. The germline V gene has CDR1 SGDLS and CDR2 YYNGEE. Trimming removed 4 bases from V and 5 bases from J; junction bases left unmatched: 7. There are 14 residues in the CDR3.